Listed here are 27 T cell receptor gamma chains from one sample, sequenced in a study of γδ T cells in repeated Plasmodium falciparum infection (dated by TCRdb to the early 2020s). The library was prepared using multiplex PCR. Sequencing used an Illumina MiSeq. For TCRdb, the public reads were processed anew by CATT, and duplicate DNA sequences were folded into one row. This sample has approximately 26,000 gamma-chain clones in its table, and less than 3.5% of those were observed once. Clones ranked in the top ten supply 30% to 35% of the sample. For bulk TCR repertoire analysis, Vgamma9/Vdelta2+ and Vdelta2-negative gammadelta T cell populations were isolated by flow sorting from peripheral blood mononuclear cells. Material for sequencing was gamma-delta T cells from blood. The receptors derive from a pool of human donors (malaria-infected and uninfected, not separated).

On this clone: This likely came from a read error, as a far larger clone is one base away. The V call is TRGV5, the J call TRGJ1 or TRGJ2. Per the germline V gene, CDR1 is VINAFY and CDR2 is YDVSNSKD. The CDR3 has 15 amino acids. As DNA, the CDR3 is TGCGCCACCTGGGACAGGCTTTGGTGGGATTATAAGAAACTCTTT. Protein sequence: CATWDRLWWDYKKLF.

This clone came up many times. The protein TCRdb lists belongs to a much larger clone and differs from this DNA's translation at residue 16, which points to a read error; the protein shown is made from the DNA. This chain uses TRGV9 with TRGJP. This CDR3 is built from 18 residues. Germline V gene sequence: CDR1 GITISATS, CDR2 ISYDGTV (reference sequence). This CDR3 is CALWEVTQSELGKKIEVF. The CDR3 region has the DNA TGTGCCTTGTGGGAGGTGACCCAATCGGAGTTGGGCAAAAAAATCGAGGTATTT.

This clone was seen at least ten times. TCRdb's protein, taken from a much larger clone, differs from this DNA's translation at residue 7, likely owing to a read error; the protein displayed comes from the DNA. V and J are TRGV9 and TRGJ1 or TRGJ2. This CDR3 is 12 amino acids long. Germline V CDR1 and CDR2: GITISATS, ISYDGTV (reference sequence). The CDR3 sequence is CALWVNHYKKLF. CDR3 sequence (DNA): TGTGCCTTGTGGGTGAATCATTATAAGAAACTCTTT.

This clone was observed a few times. The protein TCRdb lists belongs to a much larger clone and differs from this DNA's translation at residue 3, which points to a read error; the protein shown is made from the DNA. The chain links TRGV4 to TRGJ1 or TRGJ2. The germline V gene encodes CDR1 EGSTGY and CDR2 YDSYTSSV. This CDR3 spans 13 amino acids. The CDR3 bases are TGTGCCCCCTGGGATGGGCTGAATTATAAGAAACTCTTT. Translated: CAPWDGLNYKKLF.

This clone was seen many times. This DNA's translation and the protein TCRdb lists, from a much larger clone, do not match at residue 2, likely due to a read error; the protein shown is translated from the DNA. The chain employs TRGV4 and TRGJ1 or TRGJ2. The J gene, absent from TCRdb, was called here by matching the DNA to germline. The CDR3 length is 14 residues. Germline CDR1 EGSTGY, CDR2 YDSYTSSV. The CDR3 is CTTWDGRVNYKKLF. The CDR3 DNA reads as TGTACCACCTGGGATGGGCGGGTGAATTATAAGAAACTCTTT.

This clone was detected ten times or more. TCRdb's entry gives the protein of a much larger clone, which mismatches this DNA's translation at residue 7, likely from a read error; the protein reported here is translated from the DNA. V gene TRGV9 was called; the J gene was not. The CDR3 runs to 9 residues. Germline CDR1 is GITISATS and CDR2 is ISYDGTV (reference sequence). The CDR3 sequence: CALLDKRLF. The CDR3 DNA sequence: TGTGCCTTGTTGGATAAGAGACTCTTT.

This clone was detected ten times or more. The chain employs TRGV3 and TRGJ1 or TRGJ2. The CDR3 is 15 residues long. CDR1 VTNTFY and CDR2 YDVSTARD come from the germline V gene (reference sequence). J lost 0 bases, V lost 0 bases, and 5 bases had no gene match. In nucleotides, the CDR3 is TGTGCCACCTGGGACAGGTTAATGAATTATTATAAGAAACTCTTT. Encoded protein: CATWDRLMNYYKKLF.

This clone was observed many times. A much bigger clone sits one base away, suggesting this may be a read error. Other DNA sequences in this sample translate to the same CDR3. The V call is TRGV5, the J call TRGJ1 or TRGJ2. The CDR3 is made up of 13 amino acids. Germline V CDR1 and CDR2: VINAFY, YDVSNSKD. The DNA for the CDR3 is TGTGCCACCTGGGACGCCGATTACTATAAGAAACTCTTT. As protein: CATWDADYYKKLF.

This clone occurred many times. The CDR3 bases are TGTGCCACCTGGGACAGGCCTTTCCTTTATTATAAGAAACTCTTT. Translating it yields CATWDRPFLYYKKLF. The chain uses TRGV3 and TRGJ1 or TRGJ2. With V trimmed by 0 bases and J by 3 bases, 8 bases remained unmatched. The length of the CDR3 is 15 residues. From germline, CDR1 is VTNTFY and CDR2 YDVSTARD (reference sequence).

This clone showed up many times. TCRdb pairs this DNA with a much larger clone's protein that differs at residue 10, likely a read error; the protein shown was translated from the DNA. This chain uses TRGV4 with TRGJ1 or TRGJ2. The CDR3 runs to 13 residues. Germline values: CDR1 EGSTGY, CDR2 YDSYTSSV. CDR3 nucleotides: TGTGCCACCTGGGATGGGCGGTGTTATGAGAAACTCTTT. It is translated as CATWDGRCYEKLF.

In this sample, this clone turned up a few times. This DNA's translation and the protein TCRdb lists, from a much larger clone, do not match at residue 5, likely due to a read error; the protein shown is translated from the DNA. The rearrangement uses TRGV9 and TRGJP. Germline CDR1 GITISATS, CDR2 ISYDGTV (reference sequence). This CDR3 is built from 15 residues. Trimming took 5 bases from V and 12 from J; bases not matched to a gene: 10. The CDR3 coding sequence is TGTGCCTTGTGGGGGCTCTCACCGGGCAAAAAAATCAAGGTATTT. Its protein is CALWGLSPGKKIKVF.

On this clone itself: A far larger clone is off by one base, so a read error is likely. Different DNA sequences within this sample yield the same CDR3. TRGV9 is the V gene, and the J gene was not called. Looked up from germline, CDR1 is GITISATS and CDR2 is ISYDGTV (reference sequence). The length of the CDR3 is 18 residues. CDR3: CALWEVRRVINSDWIKTF. As DNA, the CDR3 is TGTGCCTTGTGGGAGGTGCGTCGGGTAATTAATAGTGATTGGATCAAGACGTTC.

Worth noting for this clone: TCRdb has a much larger clone's protein, which differs at residue 4 from the translation of this DNA, likely because of a read error; what is shown is the protein translated from the DNA. The chain recombines TRGV3 with TRGJ1 or TRGJ2. No J gene was available from TCRdb, and it was assigned here by a germline match of the DNA. The germline CDR1 and CDR2 sequences are VTNTFY and YDVSTARD (reference sequence). This CDR3 is built from 13 residues. In DNA, the CDR3 is TGTGCCACCCGGGACAGGCAAGGTTATAAGAAACTCTTT. This sequence encodes CATRDRQGYKKLF.

At least ten counts were recorded for this clone. V usage is TRGV3 and J usage is TRGJP2. Germline V gene lookup returns CDR1 VTNTFY and CDR2 YDVSTARD (reference sequence). The CDR3 spans 16 residues. V dropped 0 bases and J dropped 1; count of bases not matched to a gene: 5. The CDR3 sequence: CATWDRPSSSDWIKTF. In DNA, the CDR3 is TGTGCCACCTGGGACAGGCCGAGTAGTAGTGATTGGATCAAGACGTTT.

This clone was counted at least ten times. A much bigger clone sits one base away, suggesting this may be a read error. This chain uses TRGV2 with TRGJ1 or TRGJ2. No J gene is reported in TCRdb; it was inferred here by comparing the DNA with germline. The CDR3 is made up of 13 amino acids. V was clipped by 5 bases and J by 5 bases; unmatched bases: 9. Germline V lookup: CDR1 EGSNGY, CDR2 YDSYNSKV. The CDR3 DNA follows: TGTGCCACCTGGGGCGCGACCGATTATAAGAAACTCTTT. Amino acids: CATWGATDYKKLF.

As regards this clone: The amino acid sequence in TCRdb belongs to a much larger clone and departs from this DNA's translation at residue 3, likely a sequencing read error; the sequence shown is translated from the DNA. The chain employs TRGV8 and TRGJ1 or TRGJ2. CDR1 VENAVY and CDR2 YDSYNSRV come from the germline V gene. The CDR3 consists of 11 residues. Here the CDR3 DNA reads TGTGCCCCCTGGGATAGGTCGCAGAAACTCTTT. Its translation: CAPWDRSQKLF.

This clone appeared a few times. TCRdb's listed protein matches a much larger clone and diverges from this DNA's translation at residue 10, likely through a read error; the protein shown comes from the DNA. J is TRGJP and V is TRGV9. TCRdb gives no J gene; it was assigned here by matching the DNA to germline. CDR1 is GITISATS, CDR2 ISYDGTV, per germline (reference sequence). The CDR3 is 13 amino acids. CDR3 sequence: CALLDLGKKVKVF. The CDR3 coding sequence is TGTGCCTTGTTGGATTTGGGCAAAAAAGTCAAGGTATTT.

This clone was counted ten times or more. A far larger clone differs by one base, so this is likely a read error. No DNA is shown, since the ends of the CDR3 on it are uncertain; the CDR3 is the one TCRdb lists. There is no J gene call, but TRGV9 is given as the V gene. Germline-derived CDR1 and CDR2 are GITISATS and ISYDGTV (reference sequence). The CDR3 is made up of 30 amino acids, end residues included. CDR3 loop: CALWEQGLRNSLAVEQHLLSQVSIGRIQHF.

There are many counts of this clone. Since a far larger clone is one base different, this is likely a read error. Different DNA sequences within this sample yield the same CDR3. This chain uses TRGV8 with TRGJ1 or TRGJ2. The CDR3 consists of 12 residues. Germline V lookup: CDR1 VENAVY, CDR2 YDSYNSRV. CDR3 DNA sequence: TGTGCCACCTGGGATAGGCCGTGGAAGAAACTCTTC. It yields the protein CATWDRPWKKLF.

This clone is medium-sized by share. The chain has TRGV2 and TRGJP2. The CDR3 is 16 residues long. Germline V gene sequence: CDR1 EGSNGY, CDR2 YDSYNSKV. The V gene end was trimmed by 0 bases and the J gene end by 5 bases; junction bases not matched to a gene: 9. The CDR3 DNA follows: TGTGCCACCTGGGACGGGCGGGCGAAGAGTGATTGGATCAAGACGTTT. Its translation: CATWDGRAKSDWIKTF.

This clone was found many times. A read error likely explains why the TCRdb protein, taken from a much larger clone, differs from this DNA's translation at residue 6; the protein shown is translated from the DNA. This chain uses TRGV8 with TRGJ1 or TRGJ2. Germline V gene sequence: CDR1 VENAVY, CDR2 YDSYNSRV. There are 12 residues in the CDR3. Trimming cost V 4 bases and J 4 bases; bases outside gene matches: 4. CDR3 sequence (DNA): TGTGCCACCTGGGACCCCTATTATAAGAAACTCTTT. Encoded protein: CATWDPYYKKLF.

This clone was recorded at least ten times. The protein held in TCRdb is that of a much larger clone and does not match this DNA's translation at residue 8, likely because of a read error; the protein shown is translated from the DNA. The same CDR3 arises from other DNA sequences in this sample as well. This sequence joins TRGV9 and TRGJ1 or TRGJ2. Germline matching of the DNA provided the J gene here, since TCRdb leaves it blank. J lost 2 bases, V lost 1 base, and 5 bases had no gene match. Germline assignment: CDR1 GITISATS and CDR2 ISYDGTV (reference sequence). The CDR3 runs to 14 residues. This CDR3 is CALWEVTDYYKKLF. Here the CDR3 DNA reads TGTGCCTTGTGGGAGGTAACGGATTATTATAAGAAACTCTTT.

This clone was seen more than once but under ten times. TCRdb's listed protein matches a much larger clone and diverges from this DNA's translation at residue 19, likely through a read error; the protein shown comes from the DNA. This chain joins TRGV9 and TRGJ1 or TRGJ2. No J segment appears in TCRdb, so it was assigned here by matching the sequence to germline. This CDR3 spans 25 amino acids. CDR1 is GITISATS and CDR2 is ISYDGTV in the germline V gene (reference sequence). Trimming removed 9 bases from V and 3 bases from J; junction bases left unmatched: 47. CDR3 loop: CALDSLRGLLPCNKFEHGVYYKKLF. The DNA of the CDR3 is TGTGCCTTGGATTCTTTGCGGGGCTTGTTACCTTGTAATAAGTTCGAACATGGTGTTTATTATAAGAAACTCTTT.

This clone was seen a handful of times. A read error is likely here: a far larger clone is one base away. This CDR3 is also generated by other DNA sequences in the sample. The rearrangement links TRGV2 to TRGJP1. The J gene is not listed in TCRdb, so it was assigned here from a DNA match to germline. The CDR3 contains 14 residues. Germline assignment: CDR1 EGSNGY and CDR2 YDSYNSKV. The CDR3 loop reads CATWDFTTGWFKIF. The CDR3 DNA follows: TGTGCCACCTGGGACTTTACCACTGGCTGGTTCAAGATATTT.

Ten or more counts support this clone. This probably arose from a read error, given a far larger clone one base away. This sample includes further DNA sequences coding for the same CDR3. The chain recombines TRGV4 with TRGJ1 or TRGJ2. TCRdb gives no J gene; it was assigned here by matching the DNA to germline. Germline CDR1 EGSTGY, CDR2 YDSYTSSV. This CDR3 comprises 11 residues. The CDR3 DNA follows: TGTGCCACTTGGGATGGGCCTGGGAAACTCTTT. Translated: CATWDGPGKLF.

This clone was counted ten times or more. A read error is the likely source, as a far larger clone sits one nucleotide away. Additional DNA sequences in this sample encode the identical CDR3. This chain links TRGV4 with TRGJ1 or TRGJ2. The J gene is absent in TCRdb and was assigned here via DNA matching to germline. Per the germline V gene, CDR1 is EGSTGY and CDR2 is YDSYTSSV. The CDR3 runs to 13 residues. In DNA form, the CDR3 reads TGCGCCACCTGGGATAACCCTATCTATAAGAAACTCTTT. Translated, it gives CATWDNPIYKKLF.

The chain uses TRGV9 and TRGJ1 or TRGJ2. Germline matching of the DNA provided the J gene here, since TCRdb leaves it blank. CDR1 is GITISATS, CDR2 ISYDGTV, per germline (reference sequence). Losses at the gene ends were 4 bases for V and 5 bases for J; bases not matched to a gene: 11. This CDR3 has 14 residues. The CDR3 region is CALWDPVGHYKKLF. The CDR3 DNA reads TGTGCCTTGTGGGACCCTGTCGGGCATTATAAGAAACTCTTT.